The 2 T cell receptor beta chains reported below all come from one sample, sequenced in a study of metastatic and nonmetastatic thyroid tumors. TCRdb re-called clones via MiXCR from the PCR reads. The table includes roughly 24,000 clones, 20% to 25% detected once. Not a single patient had been given any form of treatment at any point before undergoing thyroid surgery. The source material was blood. The source of these receptors is a male donor with papillary thyroid cancer or a benign thyroid nodule (not recorded which). Some clones in this sample may be carry-over from other donors' samples.

This clone was counted only a few times. The rearrangement joins TRBV9 to TRBJ1-1; TRBD1 might be the D (6 bases). This CDR3 is 12 amino acids long. Germline CDR1 is SGDLS and CDR2 is YYNGEE. Trimming cost V 7 bases and J 4 bases, with 11 bases left between them. The CDR3 here is CASGQGSTEAFF. CDR3 DNA sequence: TGTGCCAGCGGCCAGGGGAGCACTGAAGCTTTCTTT.

This clone has ten or more counts. V and J are TRBV19 and TRBJ1-4; D not resolved. CDR1 LNHDA and CDR2 SQIVND come from the germline V gene (reference sequence). CDR3 length: 14 amino acids. V lost 4 bases to trimming and J lost 7 bases, with 13 bases between them. CDR3 amino acids: CASSKGPNFEKLFF. DNA of the CDR3: TGTGCCAGTAGTAAAGGACCGAACTTTGAAAAACTGTTTTTT.